These T cell receptor beta chains were read from a single sample in a study of prognosis after radiotherapy for stage I lung cancer. TCRdb fed the multiplex PCR reads into MiXCR, producing one record per CDR3 protein. The sample includes about 59,000 distinct CDR3 sequences, more than 20% of them seen just once. This material consisted of PBMCs, taken before or after stereotactic body radiation therapy (not recorded which). The receptor source for this set is a donor over 45 with non-small cell lung cancer. Both conserved end residues are part of each CDR3. D genes are given only for firm matches. The size entry gives once, few, many or a size class.

D,V,J,size,DNA,CDR3
.,TRBV7-2,TRBJ2-5,many,TGTGCCAGCAGCTTTTGGAGGGTGGGTGGCCGGGAGACCCAGTACTTC,CASSFWRVGGRETQYF
.,TRBV3-1,TRBJ2-5,many,TGTGCCAGCAGCCGGAAGGGAGAGACCCAGTACTTC,CASSRKGETQYF
.,TRBV6-1,TRBJ1-4,many,TGTGCCAGCAGTCCTTACTCCGAAAAACTGTTTTTT,CASSPYSEKLFF
.,TRBV20-1,TRBJ2-3,many,TGCAGTGCTAGAGAGCCGGGCGCAGATACGCAGTATTTT,CSAREPGADTQYF
.,TRBV3-1,TRBJ1-2,many,TGTGCCAGCAGCCGGGGGGGGGCCTATGGCTACACCTTC,CASSRGGAYGYTF
.,TRBV7-9,TRBJ2-5,many,TGTGCCAGCAGCTTTGACTTAAAAGAGACCCAGTACTTC,CASSFDLKETQYF
TRBD2,TRBV5-1,TRBJ2-1,many,TGCGCCAGCACGCCGGGTAGCGGGGGGAATGAGCAGTTCTTC,CASTPGSGGNEQFF
TRBD2,TRBV3-1,TRBJ2-7,many,TGTGCCAGCAGCCTGACTAGCGGGTACTACGAGCAGTACTTC,CASSLTSGYYEQYF
TRBD1,TRBV13,TRBJ2-3,many,TGTGCCAGCAGCCGACAGGGGTCTGGCACAGATACGCAGTATTTT,CASSRQGSGTDTQYF
.,TRBV6-1,TRBJ2-3,many,TGTGCCAGCATTGAGACGGGACTCAACACAGATACGCAGTATTTT,CASIETGLNTDTQYF
TRBD2,TRBV5-4,TRBJ2-1,few,TGTGCCAGCAGCCCGGGGACTAGCGGCTACAATGAGCAGTTCTTC,CASSPGTSGYNEQFF
.,TRBV5-1,TRBJ1-4,many,TGCGCCAGCAGCTTGGCGAGACCGAATGAAAAACTGTTTTTT,CASSLARPNEKLFF